Each of the 22 T cell receptor beta chains below was sequenced from the same sample in a study of vaccination effects on CD4 cells after COVID-19. Sequencing was preceded by expansion of antigen-specific CD4+ T cells with viral peptide pools in the ViraFEST assay. Cells that had been cultured for 10 days were the source of isolated CD4+ T cells. The person acquired a PCR-confirmed SARS-CoV-2 infection between March and December 2020. Sequencing was performed with immunoSEQ multiplex PCR; in TCRdb, only in-frame clones are kept and a portion is missing. The data show tens of thousands of clones, around 78% seen once. These receptors are not linked to any known antigen. Sequencing used CD4+ T cells from PBMCs cultured with a peptide pool, obtained before COVID-19 vaccination. The receptors come from a human donor who had a prior SARS-CoV-2 infection.

V is TRBV12-3 or TRBV12-4 and J is TRBJ2-3; D is undetermined. V gave up 7 bases and J gave up 4 bases, with 6 bases separating them. The CDR3 runs 11 residues. DNA of the CDR3: TGTGCCAGCAAACTCGCAGATACGCAGTATTTT. It codes for CASKLADTQYF.

This chain uses TRBV7-8 with TRBJ1-1; no firm D call. The CDR3 has 14 amino acids. CDR1 SGHVS and CDR2 FQNEAQ come from the germline V gene. V was clipped by 4 bases and J by 1 base, with 10 bases between them. The CDR3 DNA reads as TGTGCCAGCAGCTCGAGTTGGAGGAACACTGAAGCTTTCTTT. It translates to CASSSSWRNTEAFF.

The gene calls are TRBV27 and TRBJ2-5; no clear D. The CDR3 is 12 residues long. Deletions cut 4 bases from V and 5 bases from J, with 8 bases between. The germline V gene has CDR1 MNHEY and CDR2 SMNVEV (reference sequence). Here the CDR3 DNA reads TGTGCCAGCAGTTCCTCGCGGGAGACCCAGTACTTC. Amino acid sequence: CASSSSRETQYF.

The V gene is TRBV7-8, the J gene TRBJ2-1; D possibly corresponds to TRBD2 (6 bases). CDR3 size: 18 residues. Trimming cost V 5 bases and J 0 bases, with 20 bases left between them. Per the germline V gene, CDR1 is SGHVS and CDR2 is FQNEAQ. This CDR3 is CASSPVVAGLSSYNEQFF. The DNA of the CDR3 is TGTGCCAGCAGCCCGGTAGTGGCGGGATTAAGCTCCTACAATGAGCAGTTCTTC.

The V gene is TRBV5-6, the J gene TRBJ1-1; D is undetermined. CDR1 and CDR2 (germline): SGHDT, YYEEEE. This CDR3 is 14 amino acids long. V dropped 0 bases and J dropped 3 bases, with 9 bases sitting between them. The CDR3, as DNA: TGTGCCAGCAGCTTGGTGGGGTTTGACACTGAAGCTTTCTTT. Its translation: CASSLVGFDTEAFF. Based on the CDR3 plus reference TRBV5-6 and TRBJ1-1, the full variable domain is DAGVTQSPTHLIKTRGQQVTLRCSPKSGHDTVSWYQQALGQGPQFIFQYYEEEERQRGNFPDRFSGHQFPNYSSELNVNALLLGDSALYLCASSLVGFDTEAFFGQGTRLTVV.

The chain combines TRBV25-1 with TRBJ2-2; D call uncertain. Trimming pared 7 bases from V and 5 bases from J, leaving 20 bases between. The CDR3 runs 16 residues. Per the germline V gene, CDR1 is MGHDK and CDR2 is SYGVNS. The CDR3 here is CASTPFLLKQTGELFF. The CDR3 nucleotides read TGTGCCAGCACCCCTTTTTTACTGAAACAAACCGGGGAGCTGTTTTTT.

The chain recombines TRBV6-5 with TRBJ2-3; tentative D call: TRBD2 (5 bases). Germline CDR1 is MNHEY and CDR2 is SVGAGI. The CDR3 spans 14 residues. V lost 6 bases to trimming and J lost 2 bases, with 12 bases between them. The CDR3 coding sequence is TGTGCCAGCAGGGCGACTACCTACACAGATACGCAGTATTTT. This encodes CASRATTYTDTQYF.

V usage is TRBV18 and J usage is TRBJ1-1; D is uncertain. Germline V gene sequence: CDR1 KGHSH, CDR2 LQKENI. The CDR3 has 15 amino acids. V lost 5 bases, J lost 2 bases, and 15 bases lay in between. CDR3 amino acids: CASSEGWQINTEAFF. The CDR3 region has the DNA TGTGCCAGCTCAGAGGGTTGGCAAATAAACACTGAAGCTTTCTTT.

The chain links TRBV30 to TRBJ1-1, with D possibly being TRBD1 (6 bases). Trimming stripped 3 bases from V and 9 bases from J, with 17 bases between. The CDR3 contains 13 residues. The germline V gene encodes CDR1 GTSNPN and CDR2 SVGIG (reference sequence). The chain's CDR3 is CAWSAWGPRQAFF. CDR3 DNA: TGTGCCTGGAGCGCCTGGGGGCCTCGTCAAGCTTTCTTT.

The chain couples TRBV4-3 to TRBJ2-1; D is undetermined. V lost 0 bases, J lost 11 bases, and 17 bases lay in between. The CDR3 is made up of 15 amino acids. Germline assignment: CDR1 LGHNA and CDR2 YSLEER. CDR3 DNA sequence: TGCGCCAGCAGCCAAGATCGTGGTCCTGTACAGAAGCAGTTCTTC. This codes for CASSQDRGPVQKQFF.

V gene TRBV7-9 combines with J gene TRBJ1-4, with 10 nucleotides matching TRBD1. Germline trimming cut 6 bases from V and 7 bases from J; bases unmatched to any gene: 8. The CDR3 runs 15 residues. Germline V CDR1 and CDR2: SEHNR, FQNEAQ (reference sequence). Here the CDR3 DNA reads TGTGCCAGCAGTCCACGACAGGGGGCACCTGAAAAACTGTTTTTT. Encoded protein: CASSPRQGAPEKLFF.

The J gene is TRBJ2-1, the V gene TRBV5-1; D may be TRBD2 (5 bases). V lost 4 bases and J 6 bases, leaving 8 bases between the germline ends. The CDR3 runs to 12 residues. Germline CDR1 and CDR2: SGHRS and YFSETQ. The CDR3 DNA follows: TGCGCCAGCAGCCTCGGACTCAATGAGCAGTTCTTC. This codes for CASSLGLNEQFF.

The CDR3 DNA sequence: TGTGCCAGCAGCGTAGTAGAGGGAGATGGCTACACCTTC. Protein product: CASSVVEGDGYTF. This chain joins TRBV9 and TRBJ1-2; D is ambiguous. Looked up from germline, CDR1 is SGDLS and CDR2 is YYNGEE. V shed 0 bases and J shed 6 bases, with 9 bases lying between them. The CDR3 length is 13 residues. Complete variable domain (other parts from reference TRBV9 and TRBJ1-2): DSGVTQTPKHLITATGQRVTLRCSPRSGDLSVYWYQQSLDQGLQFLIQYYNGEERAKGNILERFSAQQFPDLHSELNLSSLELGDSALYFCASSVVEGDGYTFGSGTRLTVV.

V gene TRBV5-1 combines with J gene TRBJ1-2, with D hard to call. CDR3 length: 14 amino acids. The germline V and J ends were trimmed by 4 bases and 1 base, with 11 bases remaining between them. Germline lookup yields CDR1 SGHRS and CDR2 YFSETQ. DNA of the CDR3: TGCGCCAGCAGCCCGGACGGCCTTAACTATGGCTACACCTTC. Its translation: CASSPDGLNYGYTF.

Here the CDR3 DNA reads TGCGCCAGCAGTCAATGGGCCCGCCGGGAGGAGGGTCCCGAGCAGTACTTC. As protein: CASSQWARREEGPEQYF. V and J are TRBV23-1 and TRBJ2-7, with 7 bases that match TRBD2. TRBV23-1 is marked as an open reading frame, function uncertain. This CDR3 is built from 17 residues. V shed 1 base and J 6 bases; nucleotides not matched to a gene: 15.

In this sample, this clone turned up a few times. The chain has TRBV5-6 and TRBJ2-2; possibly TRBD1 or TRBD2 for D (5 bases each). V lost 1 base to trimming and J lost 4 bases, with 8 bases between them. Per germline, CDR1 SGHDT and CDR2 YYEEEE. This CDR3 is 14 amino acids long. The CDR3 DNA is TGTGCCAGCAGCTTGTTGGGACCCACCGGGGAGCTGTTTTTT. Translating it yields CASSLLGPTGELFF.

The chain uses TRBV5-6 and TRBJ2-7; maybe TRBD1 (5 bases). With 2 bases removed from V and 6 bases from J, the gap between germline ends came to 12 bases. Germline V CDR1 and CDR2: SGHDT, YYEEEE. The CDR3 is 13 amino acids. The CDR3 DNA reads as TGTGCCAGCAGCTTAGGCAGGGCGGCCGAGCAGTACTTC. This sequence encodes CASSLGRAAEQYF.

In its sample, this clone was seen a few times. The gene calls are TRBV6-5 and TRBJ1-5; D is unclear. This CDR3 is 15 amino acids long. Trimming stripped 4 bases from V and 6 bases from J, with 16 bases between. Germline V lookup: CDR1 MNHEY, CDR2 SVGAGI. CDR3 sequence (DNA): TGTGCCAGCAGTTTCAGCATTGCGGCTCTTCAGCCCCAGCATTTT. Translation: CASSFSIAALQPQHF.

CDR3 region: CASSVAARGGVETQYF. The CDR3 region has the DNA TGTGCCAGCAGCGTAGCTGCGCGGGGGGGCGTAGAGACCCAGTACTTC. This chain connects TRBV9 to TRBJ2-5; 9 nucleotides agree with TRBD2. Trimming took 0 bases from V and 4 from J; bases not matched to a gene: 7. CDR3 length equals 16 residues. Per the germline V gene, CDR1 is SGDLS and CDR2 is YYNGEE.

This chain connects TRBV7-2 to TRBJ2-2; no clear D gene. The ends were cut back, 2 bases at V and 6 bases at J, with 10 bases in the middle. Germline V lookup: CDR1 SGHTA, CDR2 FQGNSA. The CDR3 is 14 amino acids. The CDR3 loop is CASSLSALAGELFF. In DNA form, the CDR3 reads TGTGCCAGCAGCTTAAGCGCCCTGGCCGGGGAGCTGTTTTTT.

The V gene is TRBV30, the J gene TRBJ1-1; 7 bases are shared with TRBD1. After removal of 1 base from V and 10 bases from J, the junction contained 15 bases not matched to a gene. This CDR3 contains 15 residues. The germline gives CDR1 GTSNPN, CDR2 SVGIG (reference sequence). CDR3: CAWSGGHDRAAGAFF. The CDR3 region has the DNA TGTGCCTGGAGTGGCGGACACGACAGGGCAGCGGGAGCTTTCTTT.

The chain has TRBV12-5 and TRBJ1-6, with a weak D call TRBD1 (6 bases). Trimming removed 3 bases from V and 6 bases from J, with 15 bases in between. The CDR3 extends over 16 amino acids. Looked up from germline, CDR1 is LGHNT and CDR2 is FRNRAP. The CDR3 DNA reads TGTGCTAGTGGTTTACTAAGAGGGGGGCGTAATTCACCCCTCCACTTT. Protein: CASGLLRGGRNSPLHF. Together with reference TRBV12-5 and TRBJ1-6, the CDR3 gives the full variable domain: DARVTQTPRHKVTEMGQEVTMRCQPILGHNTVFWYRQTMMQGLELLAYFRNRAPLDDSGMPKDRFSAEMPDATLATLKIQPSEPRDSAVYFCASGLLRGGRNSPLHFGNGTRLTVT.